One T cell receptor beta chain is described in this entry. Its target is unknown. The Oncomine TCR Beta short-read assay was what sequenced the DNA obtained from cultured CD4+ T cells. Using its own MiXCR run on the PCR reads, TCRdb lists one record per CDR3 protein. This sample has over 9,000 distinct CDR3 sequences, with under 60% found just once. The data derive from a study of vaccination and CD4 T cells after COVID-19. Study context: Convalescent donors were composed of six males and four females, of whom two were Hispanic.

Treatment defined: approximately nine-day PBMC culture with coronavirus spike peptide pools or control peptides (ViraFEST assay). Peptide pools at approximately 10 ug/ml, together with 7.5 to 10 IU/ml IL-2, were added to cultures of under 2.5 million PBMCs per well. Sequenced material: CD4+ T cells from blood, cultured in vitro. The TCR comes from a human donor who had recovered from COVID-19.

CDR3 residues: CASSVRGSRANVLTF. The CDR3 DNA sequence: TGTGCCAGTAGTGTCAGGGGAAGTAGGGCCAACGTCCTGACTTTC. V gene TRBV19 combines with J gene TRBJ2-6; D may be TRBD1 (6 bases). CDR3 length: 15 residues. Looked up from germline, CDR1 is LNHDA and CDR2 is SQIVND (reference sequence). V was clipped by 5 bases and J by 5 bases, with 13 bases between them.